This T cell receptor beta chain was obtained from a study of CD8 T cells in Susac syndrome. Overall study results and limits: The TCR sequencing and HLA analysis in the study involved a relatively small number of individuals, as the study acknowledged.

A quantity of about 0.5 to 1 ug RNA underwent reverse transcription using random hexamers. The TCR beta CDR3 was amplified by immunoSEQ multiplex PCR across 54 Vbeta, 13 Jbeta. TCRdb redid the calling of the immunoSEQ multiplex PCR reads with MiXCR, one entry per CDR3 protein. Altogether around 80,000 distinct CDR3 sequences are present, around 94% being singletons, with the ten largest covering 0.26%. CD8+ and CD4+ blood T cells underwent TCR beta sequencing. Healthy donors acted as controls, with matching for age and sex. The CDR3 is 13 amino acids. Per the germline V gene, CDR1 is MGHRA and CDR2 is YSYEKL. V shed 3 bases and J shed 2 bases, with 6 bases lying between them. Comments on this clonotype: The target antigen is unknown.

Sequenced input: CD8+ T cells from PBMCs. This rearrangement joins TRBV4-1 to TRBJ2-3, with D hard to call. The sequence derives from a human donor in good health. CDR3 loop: CASSQGITDTQYF. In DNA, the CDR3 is TGCGCCAGCAGCCAGGGGATCACAGATACGCAGTATTTT.